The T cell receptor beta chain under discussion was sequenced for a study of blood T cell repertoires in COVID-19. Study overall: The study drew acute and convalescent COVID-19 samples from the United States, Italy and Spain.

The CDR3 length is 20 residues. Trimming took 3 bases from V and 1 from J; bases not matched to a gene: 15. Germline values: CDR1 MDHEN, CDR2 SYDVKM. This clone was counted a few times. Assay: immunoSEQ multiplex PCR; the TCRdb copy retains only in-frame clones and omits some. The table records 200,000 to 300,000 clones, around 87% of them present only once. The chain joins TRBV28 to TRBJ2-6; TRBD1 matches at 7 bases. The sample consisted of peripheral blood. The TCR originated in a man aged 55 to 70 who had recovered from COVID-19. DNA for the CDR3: TGTGCCAGCAGTTTTACGGTTTCGGCAGGGGGTCGATCTGGGGCCAACGTCCTGACTTTC. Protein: CASSFTVSAGGRSGANVLTF.